This paragraph covers one TCR beta chain sequence. Its matching antigen is unknown. Here immunoSEQ multiplex PCR was the method, and the copy in TCRdb shows in-frame clones only, minus some. The sample yields 120,000 to 150,000 clones, roughly 88% seen once. This specimen comes from a study of T cell responses to AZD1222 COVID-19 vaccine. Findings of the study overall: In all cases, repertoires were sampled only after the peak T cell response.

V dropped 3 bases and J dropped 0 bases, with 12 bases sitting between them. The germline V gene has CDR1 SGHNT and CDR2 YYREEE (reference sequence). The CDR3 spans 15 residues. The sequencing here drew on peripheral blood, taken on day 0 of MenACWY control vaccination. The clonotype originates from an adult in good health. This chain uses TRBV5-4 with TRBJ1-2; maybe TRBD1 (5 bases). The CDR3, as DNA: TGTGCCAGCAGCTGGGCACGGGGGACTAACTATGGCTACACCTTC. Translation gives CASSWARGTNYGYTF.